The 29 T cell receptor beta chains given below trace back to one sample, sequenced in a study of blood T cell repertoires in COVID-19. Some clones are missing from TCRdb's copy, which holds only in-frame ones; the method was immunoSEQ multiplex PCR. Of about 200,000 clones in the sample, around 83% were seen once. Sequencing was performed on peripheral blood. These receptors all come from a woman between 50 and 59 years old with COVID-19, enrolled during active disease.

The chain is built from TRBV5-1 and TRBJ1-4, with D perhaps matching TRBD1 (6 bases). Between the trimmed V and J ends, which lost 4 bases and 5 bases, there was a span of 15 bases. CDR1 and CDR2 from the germline V gene are SGHRS and YFSETQ. This CDR3 is built from 15 residues. The CDR3 DNA reads TGCGCCAGCAGCCGTGTGACAGGAGTAAATGAAAAACTGTTTTTT. As protein: CASSRVTGVNEKLFF.

The rearrangement links TRBV19 to TRBJ2-1; D may be TRBD1 (7 bases). CDR3 length equals 12 residues. Per germline, CDR1 LNHDA and CDR2 SQIVND (reference sequence). V gave up 2 bases and J gave up 9 bases, with 8 bases separating them. The CDR3 DNA reads TGTGCCAGTAGTATACAGGGGGGTGAGCAGTTCTTC. The encoded protein is CASSIQGGEQFF.

The CDR3 reads CASSATGGRGANVLTF. In DNA, the CDR3 is TGTGCCAGCAGCGCCACAGGGGGTAGAGGGGCCAACGTCCTGACTTTC. The chain joins TRBV5-6 to TRBJ2-6; 8 nucleotides match TRBD1. CDR3 length: 16 residues. Germline V CDR1 and CDR2: SGHDT, YYEEEE. J was trimmed by 4 bases and V by 4 bases; bases with no gene match: 7. The full variable domain, its missing parts supplied by reference TRBV5-6 and TRBJ2-6, is DAGVTQSPTHLIKTRGQQVTLRCSPKSGHDTVSWYQQALGQGPQFIFQYYEEEERQRGNFPDRFSGHQFPNYSSELNVNALLLGDSALYLCASSATGGRGANVLTFGAGSRLTVL.

This clone was detected once. V usage is TRBV6-1 and J usage is TRBJ2-5, with TRBD1 matching 10 bases. Per the germline V gene, CDR1 is MNHNS and CDR2 is SASEGT. V lost 0 bases to trimming and J lost 4 bases; unmatched junction nucleotides: 2. The CDR3 sequence is 15 residues long. CDR3 loop: CASSEAGTGVETQYF. In DNA, the CDR3 is TGTGCCAGCAGTGAAGCCGGGACAGGGGTAGAGACCCAGTACTTC.

The chain uses TRBV4-1 and TRBJ2-2; D is perhaps TRBD1 (5 bases). CDR1 MGHRA and CDR2 YSYEKL come from the germline V gene. The CDR3 has 11 amino acids. Trimming cost V 6 bases and J 7 bases, with 6 bases left between them. CDR3 amino acids: CASSQGGELFF. In DNA form, the CDR3 reads TGCGCCAGCAGTCAGGGCGGGGAGCTGTTTTTT.

In DNA form, the CDR3 reads TGTGCCAGCAGCGGAGAGGGGGGGCATCCGAACACTGAAGCTTTCTTT. The encoded protein is CASSGEGGHPNTEAFF. The chain links TRBV9 to TRBJ1-1; D is perhaps TRBD1 (6 bases). There are 16 residues in the CDR3. V was shortened by 3 bases and J by 1 base, with 16 bases between the two germline ends. Germline CDR1 is SGDLS and CDR2 is YYNGEE.

The CDR3 DNA sequence: TGTGCCAGCAGCTGGCTAGCGGGTTCGTACAATGAGCAGTTCTTC. This gives the protein CASSWLAGSYNEQFF. The chain is built from TRBV7-2 and TRBJ2-1, with 8 bases fitting TRBD2. Trimming at V came to 4 bases and at J to 4 bases, leaving 6 bases not matched to a gene. Germline-derived CDR1 and CDR2 are SGHTA and FQGNSA. The CDR3 has 15 amino acids.

This clone was recorded a few times. The chain recombines TRBV5-1 with TRBJ1-1, with 11 bases aligning to TRBD1. Germline loops: CDR1 SGHRS, CDR2 YFSETQ. This CDR3 comprises 15 residues. The V segment lost 1 base and the J segment 5 bases; nucleotides outside the gene matches: 4. CDR3 loop: CASSLRTGGLTEAFF. CDR3 coding DNA: TGCGCCAGCAGCTTGCGGACAGGGGGCCTGACTGAAGCTTTCTTT.

The chain couples TRBV27 to TRBJ2-7; weak D call: TRBD1 (6 bases). The V gene lost 8 bases and the J gene lost 2 bases, with 25 bases spanning the gap. CDR3 length equals 17 residues. CDR1 and CDR2 from the germline V gene are MNHEY and SMNVEV (reference sequence). The CDR3 DNA is TGTGCCAGCGGACTTAAAGTACAGGGCTATCGGACCTACGAGCAGTACTTC. Translated: CASGLKVQGYRTYEQYF.

The V call is TRBV5-1, the J call TRBJ1-2; 9 nucleotides match TRBD1. CDR3 length: 14 amino acids. Germline CDR1 is SGHRS and CDR2 is YFSETQ. The V and J ends lost 4 bases and 8 bases, in that order; junction bases with no gene match: 9. Here the CDR3 DNA reads TGCGCCAGCAGCCCGGGACAGGGAGTAAGGGGCTACACCTTC. This encodes CASSPGQGVRGYTF.

Only a few counts were recorded for this clone. The chain joins TRBV5-6 to TRBJ1-1; 11 bases match TRBD1. CDR1 SGHDT and CDR2 YYEEEE come from the germline V gene. CDR3 size: 17 residues. The J segment lost 2 bases and the V segment lost 8 bases, leaving 14 bases of the junction unmatched. CDR3 in amino acids: CASRSPGTGGYNTEAFF. As DNA, the CDR3 is TGTGCCAGTCGCTCACCCGGGACAGGGGGTTATAACACTGAAGCTTTCTTT.

The J gene is TRBJ2-3, the V gene TRBV6-1; 7 bases are a match to TRBD1. The trim removed 6 bases at V and 4 bases at J, leaving 4 bases unmatched. The CDR3 totals 13 residues. CDR1 and CDR2 (germline): MNHNS, SASEGT. The CDR3 region is CASSRDRADTQYF. CDR3 coding DNA: TGTGCCAGCAGCCGCGACAGGGCAGATACGCAGTATTTT.

The V and J genes are TRBV6-1 and TRBJ1-6, with TRBD1 matching 10 bases. Germline CDR1 reads MNHNS; CDR2 reads SASEGT. Trimming cost V 2 bases and J 9 bases; bases outside gene matches: 13. The CDR3 loop spans 18 amino acids. CDR3 DNA sequence: TGTGCCAGCAGTGAAAGGGTAGGGACAGGGGCAGGTAGTTCACCCCTCCACTTT. This translates into CASSERVGTGAGSSPLHF.

This rearrangement joins TRBV3-1 (or the pseudogene TRBV3-2) to TRBJ1-2; D is undetermined. This CDR3 is built from 14 residues. The germline V gene encodes CDR1 LGHDT and CDR2 YNNKEL (reference sequence). Trimming removed 0 bases at V and 2 bases at J, with 7 bases between. The CDR3 nucleotides read TGTGCCAGCAGCCAAGACCCAGGAAACTATGGCTACACCTTC. This sequence encodes CASSQDPGNYGYTF.

The chain couples TRBV9 to TRBJ2-3; TRBD1 agrees at 12 bases. CDR3 length: 17 residues. The junction had 7 bases not matched to a gene; V was cut back by 0 bases and J by 5 bases. In germline, CDR1 is SGDLS, CDR2 YYNGEE. CDR3 amino acids: CASSVGLGQGAGDTQYF. DNA of the CDR3: TGTGCCAGCAGCGTAGGACTGGGACAGGGGGCTGGAGATACGCAGTATTTT.

The V call is TRBV2, the J call TRBJ1-4, with a possible D match to TRBD1 (6 bases). The CDR3 extends over 15 amino acids. Trimming removed 6 bases at V and 0 bases at J, with 11 bases between. The germline CDR1 and CDR2 sequences are SNHLY and FYNNEI. CDR3 in DNA: TGTGCCAGCAGCCTACAGGGCGCAACTAATGAAAAACTGTTTTTT. Protein product: CASSLQGATNEKLFF. The variable domain in full, completed from reference TRBV2 and TRBJ1-4, reads EPEVTQTPSHQVTQMGQEVILRCVPISNHLYFYWYRQILGQKVEFLVSFYNNEISEKSEIFDDQFSVERPDGSNFTLKIRSTKLEDSAMYFCASSLQGATNEKLFFGSGTQLSVL.

The J gene is TRBJ2-1, the V gene TRBV21-1; the table names TRBD1, a call not compared with the DNA. TRBV21-1 is an annotated pseudogene. There are 15 residues in the CDR3. The CDR3 DNA is TGTGCCAGCAATCCAACGGGACAGGGGGGCAATGAGCAGTTCTTC. Translated: CASNPTGQGGNEQFF.

The chain recombines TRBV6-6 with TRBJ1-2; no clear D gene. Trimming took 4 bases from V and 7 from J, leaving 19 bases between them. Germline loops: CDR1 MNHNY, CDR2 SVGAGI (reference sequence). The CDR3 spans 15 residues. DNA for the CDR3: TGTGCCAGCAGTTTATCGGAGAGTGACGGTTCTGGCTACACCTTC. This sequence encodes CASSLSESDGSGYTF.

This clone occurred once. J is TRBJ1-5 and V is TRBV19, with 7 positions matching TRBD1. CDR3 length: 14 residues. Trimming at V came to 5 bases and at J to 1 base, leaving 2 bases not matched to a gene. Looked up from germline, CDR1 is LNHDA and CDR2 is SQIVND (reference sequence). The CDR3 loop reads CASSVQGSNQPQHF. The CDR3 DNA sequence: TGTGCCAGTAGTGTACAGGGGAGCAATCAGCCCCAGCATTTT.

The sample holds a few counts of this clone. The chain combines TRBV7-8 with TRBJ2-7, with 7 bases fitting TRBD1. V lost 5 bases and J lost 2; bases outside the gene matches: 6. The CDR3 runs to 14 residues. CDR1 and CDR2 (germline): SGHVS, FQNEAQ. The chain's CDR3 is CASSARQGTYEQYF. CDR3 bases: TGTGCCAGCAGCGCCCGACAGGGCACCTACGAGCAGTACTTC.

V and J are TRBV7-8 and TRBJ1-2; tentatively, D is TRBD1 (6 bases). From germline, CDR1 is SGHVS and CDR2 FQNEAQ. This CDR3 has 14 amino acids. Deletions cut 1 base from V and 6 bases from J, with 12 bases between. CDR3 sequence (DNA): TGTGCCAGCAGCTTAGGGAGCCCAGGGGATGGCTACACCTTC. It translates to CASSLGSPGDGYTF.

V usage is TRBV10-2 and J usage is TRBJ2-2; 7 nucleotides line up with TRBD1. The CDR3 has 13 residues. V was clipped by 6 bases and J by 4 bases; unmatched bases: 2. Germline loops: CDR1 WSHSY, CDR2 SAAADI. The CDR3 is CASSAGGTGELFF. CDR3 DNA sequence: TGCGCCAGCAGCGCAGGGGGCACCGGGGAGCTGTTTTTT.

V and J are TRBV5-5 and TRBJ1-1; D call uncertain. The CDR3 runs 13 residues. Trimming took 1 base from V and 1 from J, leaving 5 bases between them. Germline CDR1 reads SGHKS; CDR2 reads YYEKEE (reference sequence). The CDR3 DNA reads as TGTGCCAGCAGCTTGACAGAGAACACTGAAGCTTTCTTT. Translation: CASSLTENTEAFF.

This chain connects TRBV11-1 to TRBJ1-1; a possible D gene is TRBD1 (5 bases). V was pared by 1 base and J by 0 bases, with 9 bases between. CDR3 length: 15 residues. CDR1 SGHAT and CDR2 FQDESV come from the germline V gene (reference sequence). This chain's CDR3 is CASSLGGLLNTEAFF. The CDR3 coding sequence is TGTGCCAGCAGCTTAGGGGGACTCCTGAACACTGAAGCTTTCTTT.

The CDR3 sequence: CASSQGPEYEQYV. CDR3 coding DNA: TGTGCCAGCAGTCAGGGCCCCGAGTACGAGCAGTACGTC. The gene calls are TRBV6-5 and TRBJ2-7; D might be TRBD1 (5 bases). This CDR3 contains 13 residues. Germline loops: CDR1 MNHEY, CDR2 SVGAGI. Trimming removed 5 bases from V and 4 bases from J, with 12 bases in between.

The CDR3 nucleotides read TGTGCCAGCAGCCTAGAACAGGGGAAGAATTCACCCCTCCACTTT. Its translation is CASSLEQGKNSPLHF. The gene calls are TRBV7-3 and TRBJ1-6; TRBD1 matches at 7 bases. After removal of 5 bases from V and 7 bases from J, the junction contained 8 bases not matched to a gene. The CDR3 covers 15 residues. Germline V gives CDR1 SGHTA, CDR2 FQGTGA. Full variable domain (remainder filled in from reference TRBV7-3 and TRBJ1-6): GAGVSQTPSNKVTEKGKYVELRCDPISGHTALYWYRQSLGQGPEFLIYFQGTGAADDSGLPNDRFFAVRPEGSVSTLKIQRTERGDSAVYLCASSLEQGKNSPLHFGNGTRLTVT.

This clone was seen a handful of times. The CDR3 region is CASSPSLSTEAFF. The CDR3 region has the DNA TGTGCCAGCAGCCCATCGTTGAGCACTGAAGCTTTCTTT. This chain links TRBV11-3 with TRBJ1-1; D is ambiguous. This CDR3 spans 13 amino acids. The V gene lost 5 bases and the J gene lost 4 bases, with 11 bases spanning the gap. In germline, CDR1 is SGHNT, CDR2 YENEEA.

This chain uses TRBV7-6 with TRBJ1-4; D ambiguous. The V gene lost 5 bases and the J gene lost 0 bases, with 13 bases spanning the gap. CDR3 length: 16 amino acids. In germline, CDR1 is SGHVS, CDR2 FNYEAQ. The CDR3 loop is CASSRVEVSTNEKLFF. In DNA form, the CDR3 reads TGTGCCAGCAGCCGTGTAGAAGTTTCAACTAATGAAAAACTGTTTTTT.

The V call is TRBV5-1, the J call TRBJ2-2; 7 nucleotides agree with TRBD2. Germline loops: CDR1 SGHRS, CDR2 YFSETQ. With 4 bases clipped from V and 1 base from J, the junction kept 4 bases outside the gene matches. The CDR3 runs 15 residues. The CDR3 loop is CASSPGGKNTGELFF. In nucleotides, the CDR3 is TGCGCCAGCAGCCCGGGAGGCAAGAACACCGGGGAGCTGTTTTTT.